This T cell receptor (beta chain) was captured by sequencing in a study of shared clonotypes between healthy human individuals. The study, taken as a whole, reports: The sampled material consisted only of blood, and tissue repertoires are likely to differ.

Terminally differentiated effector memory CD45RA+ cells were excluded by CCR7 positive selection of CD45RO-negative cells. Donors, healthy HIV-negative adults, lacked recent acute infections or vaccinations. Only Caucasian adults living in Nashville, Tennessee made up the donor group. Profiling relied on immunoSEQ multiplex PCR, and the TCRdb table lists in-frame clones only, not all of them. This sample has about 1,900,000 clones, with approximately 94% found just once. Concerning this clone itself: The antigen remains undetermined.

Germline CDR1 reads MNHEY; CDR2 reads SVGAGI. There are 14 residues in the CDR3. Trimming left V 0 bases short and J 4 bases short, with 8 bases between. The chain employs TRBV6-5 and TRBJ2-3; D is unclear. Sequencing was done on a sample of naive CD8+ T cells sorted from blood. The TCR sequence derives from a man aged 18 to 35 in good health. CDR3 DNA: TGTGCCAGCAGTTACTCGACTTTCCCAGATACGCAGTATTTT. Its protein product is CASSYSTFPDTQYF.